This TCR beta chain was identified in a study of shared clonotypes between healthy human individuals. TCRdb keeps only in-frame clones here, not all; method: immunoSEQ multiplex PCR. The data hold about 2.1 million clones, with approximately 92% observed a single time. Germline V gene data show CDR1 as SQVTM and CDR2 as ANQGSEA. CDR3 length equals 19 residues. J lost 9 bases, V lost 1 base, and 20 bases had no gene match. In the naive CD8 group, cells lacked CD45RO and were positively selected for CCR7, so terminally differentiated effector memory CD45RA+ cells were left out. J is TRBJ2-1 and V is TRBV29-1, with 11 bases fitting TRBD2. The source of this sequence is a man aged 18-30 years in good health. Some clones in this sample may be carry-over from other donors' samples. Sequencing input: naive CD8+ T cells from PBMCs. In DNA, the CDR3 is TGCAGCGTTGAAGCGCCCTCGGCTAGCGGGAGGATTAGTGTGGGTGAGCAGTTCTTC. Its protein product is CSVEAPSASGRISVGEQFF.